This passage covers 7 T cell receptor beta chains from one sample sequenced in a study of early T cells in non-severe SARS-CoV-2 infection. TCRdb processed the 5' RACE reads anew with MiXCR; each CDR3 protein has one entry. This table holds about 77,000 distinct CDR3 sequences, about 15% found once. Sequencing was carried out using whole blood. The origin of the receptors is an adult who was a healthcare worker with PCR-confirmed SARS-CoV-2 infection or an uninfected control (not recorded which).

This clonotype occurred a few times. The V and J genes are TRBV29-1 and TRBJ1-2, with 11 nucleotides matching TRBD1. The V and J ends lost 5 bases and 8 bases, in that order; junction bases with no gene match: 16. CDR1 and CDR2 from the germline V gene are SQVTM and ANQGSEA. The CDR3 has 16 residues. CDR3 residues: CSVTPGTGGFDKGYTF. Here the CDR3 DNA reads TGCAGCGTTACCCCCGGGACAGGGGGTTTCGATAAGGGCTACACCTTC.

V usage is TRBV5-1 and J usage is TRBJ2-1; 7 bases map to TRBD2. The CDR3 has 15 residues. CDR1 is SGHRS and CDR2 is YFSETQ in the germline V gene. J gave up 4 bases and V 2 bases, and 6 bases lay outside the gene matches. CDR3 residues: CASSFGGTKYNEQFF. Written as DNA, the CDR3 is TGCGCCAGCAGCTTTGGGGGGACTAAATACAATGAGCAGTTCTTC.

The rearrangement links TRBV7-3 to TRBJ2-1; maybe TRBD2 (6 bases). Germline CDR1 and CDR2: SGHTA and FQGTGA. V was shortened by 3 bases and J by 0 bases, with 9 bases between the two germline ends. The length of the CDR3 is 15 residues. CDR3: CASSFDGSSYNEQFF. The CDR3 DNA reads TGTGCCAGCAGCTTTGACGGGAGCTCCTACAATGAGCAGTTCTTC.

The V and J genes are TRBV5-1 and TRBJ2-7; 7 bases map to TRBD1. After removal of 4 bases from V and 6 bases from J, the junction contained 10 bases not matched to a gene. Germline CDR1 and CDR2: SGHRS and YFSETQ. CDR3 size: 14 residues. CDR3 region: CASSHDRAQREQYF. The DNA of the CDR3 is TGCGCCAGCAGCCATGACAGGGCACAACGCGAGCAGTACTTC.

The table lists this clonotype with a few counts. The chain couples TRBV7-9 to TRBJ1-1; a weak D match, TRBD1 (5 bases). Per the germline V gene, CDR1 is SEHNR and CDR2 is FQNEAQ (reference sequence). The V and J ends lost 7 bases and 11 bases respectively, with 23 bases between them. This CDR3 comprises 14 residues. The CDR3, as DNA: TGTGCCAGCACCACCGCGGTTTGGGGGTCATGGGCTTTCTTT. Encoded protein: CASTTAVWGSWAFF.

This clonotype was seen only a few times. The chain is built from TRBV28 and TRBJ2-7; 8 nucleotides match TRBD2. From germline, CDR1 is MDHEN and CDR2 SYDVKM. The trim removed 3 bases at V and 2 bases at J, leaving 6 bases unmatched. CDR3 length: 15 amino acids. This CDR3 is CASSFRAGGPYEQYF. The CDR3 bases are TGTGCCAGCAGTTTCAGGGCGGGGGGCCCCTACGAGCAGTACTTC.

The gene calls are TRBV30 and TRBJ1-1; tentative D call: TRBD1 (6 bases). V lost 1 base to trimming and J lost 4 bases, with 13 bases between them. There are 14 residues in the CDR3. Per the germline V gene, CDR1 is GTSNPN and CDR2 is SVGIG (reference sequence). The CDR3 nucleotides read TGTGCCTGGAGTGGGGGGGGCGTCGGCACTGAAGCTTTCTTT. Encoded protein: CAWSGGGVGTEAFF.